The next 4 T cell receptor beta chains were all read from a single sample in a study of shared clonotypes between healthy human individuals. Produced via immunoSEQ multiplex PCR; TCRdb's table is partial and in-frame only. The table has 2 million to 2.5 million clones, roughly 93% seen once. The specimen sequenced was naive CD4+ T cells from PBMCs. Subset described: CD45RA+ positively selected. The receptors were gathered from a man aged 18 to 29 in good health. Some clones in this sample may be carry-over from other donors' samples.

The table lists this clone with a count of one. This CDR3 reads CASSFLRQGLRYF. The CDR3 bases are TGTGCCAGCAGCTTCCTTAGACAGGGTCTGAGGTACTTC. This chain connects TRBV7-2 to TRBJ2-5; 7 nucleotides agree with TRBD1. The ends lost 3 bases at V and 13 bases at J; junction bases unmatched: 11. The CDR3 totals 13 residues. CDR1 and CDR2 from the germline V gene are SGHTA and FQGNSA.

This chain connects TRBV5-1 to TRBJ2-2; 11 nucleotides line up with TRBD2. Germline V gene data show CDR1 as SGHRS and CDR2 as YFSETQ. This CDR3 region has 15 residues. The junction had 7 bases not matched to a gene; V was cut back by 5 bases and J by 7 bases. This chain's CDR3 is CASSSTSGAGGELFF. The CDR3 bases are TGCGCCAGCAGTTCGACTAGCGGGGCGGGCGGGGAGCTGTTTTTT. The whole variable domain, filled in from reference TRBV5-1 and TRBJ2-2, reads KAGVTQTPRYLIKTRGQQVTLSCSPISGHRSVSWYQQTPGQGLQFLFEYFSETQRNKGNFPGRFSGRQFSNSRSEMNVSTLELGDSALYLCASSSTSGAGGELFFGEGSRLTVL.

The V and J genes are TRBV4-1 and TRBJ2-5; 7 bases are shared with TRBD2. The germline V gene encodes CDR1 MGHRA and CDR2 YSYEKL. This CDR3 contains 17 residues. Trimming removed 4 bases from V and 5 bases from J; junction bases left unmatched: 16. The CDR3 nucleotides read TGCGCCAGCAGCCCCGACCCCGTGGGAGGGAGAGGGGAGACCCAGTACTTC. It yields the protein CASSPDPVGGRGETQYF.

The V and J genes are TRBV6-5 and TRBJ2-7, with unresolved D. This CDR3 is built from 14 residues. Looked up from germline, CDR1 is MNHEY and CDR2 is SVGAGI. Trimming removed 4 bases from V and 6 bases from J, with 16 bases in between. The CDR3 coding sequence is TGTGCCAGCAGTTGGGTGAGTGCCAAGGGCGAGCAGTACTTC. Translation gives CASSWVSAKGEQYF.